This T cell receptor (beta chain) was captured in a study of blood T cells in healthy people across ages. Regarding this clonotype: The antigen is not known.

Germline CDR1 and CDR2: SQVTM and ANQGSEA. This CDR3 has 12 amino acids. V was pared by 4 bases and J by 10 bases, with 13 bases between. Findings of the study overall: Fewer expanded clones and more diversity marked long-lived versus aged donors.

It was with a sample-barcoded 5' primer and a J-beta primer mix that a second PCR of roughly 6 to 12 cycles was run. MiXCR, run by TCRdb on the 5' RACE reads, gives a single entry per CDR3 protein. This sample has about 1,500,000 distinct CDR3 sequences, with 42% found just once. The chain has TRBV29-1 and TRBJ1-4, with TRBD1 as a possible D gene (5 bases). This receptor was taken from a woman between 18 and 29 years old in good health. The sequenced sample consisted of blood. CDR3 amino acids: CSVGDAEGKLFF. The CDR3 nucleotides read TGCAGCGTTGGGGACGCTGAGGGAAAACTGTTTTTT.